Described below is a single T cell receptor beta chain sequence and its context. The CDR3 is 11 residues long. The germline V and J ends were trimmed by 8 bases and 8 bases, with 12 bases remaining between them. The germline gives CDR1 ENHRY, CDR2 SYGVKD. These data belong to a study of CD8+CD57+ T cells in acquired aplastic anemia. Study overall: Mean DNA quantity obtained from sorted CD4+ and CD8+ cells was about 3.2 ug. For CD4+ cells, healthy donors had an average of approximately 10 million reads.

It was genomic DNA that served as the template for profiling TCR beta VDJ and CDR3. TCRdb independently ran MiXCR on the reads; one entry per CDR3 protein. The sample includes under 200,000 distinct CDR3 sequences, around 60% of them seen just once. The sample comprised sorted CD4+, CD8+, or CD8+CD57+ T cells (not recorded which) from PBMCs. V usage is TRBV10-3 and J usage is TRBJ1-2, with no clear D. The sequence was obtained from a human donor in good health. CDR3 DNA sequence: TGTGCCATCGACTCCGGGATCGGCTACACCTTC. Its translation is CAIDSGIGYTF.